This TCR beta chain was captured by sequencing in a study of CD8 T cells in Susac syndrome. Broader study findings: It was acknowledged by the study that relatively few individuals were included in its TCR sequencing and HLA analysis.

Points on this clonotype: Antigen specificity is unknown.

Reverse transcription of roughly 0.45 to 1 ug RNA used random hexamers. Multiplex immunoSEQ PCR targeted 54 Vbeta and 13 Jbeta TCR beta segments. Using its own MiXCR run on the immunoSEQ multiplex PCR reads, TCRdb lists one record per CDR3 protein. The sample records over 150,000 distinct CDR3 sequences, approximately 93% being singletons. CD8+ and CD4+ T cells taken from blood had their TCR beta sequenced. Germline values: CDR1 LGHDT, CDR2 YNNKEL (reference sequence). The ends were cut back, 4 bases at V and 0 bases at J, with 18 bases in the middle. The CDR3 covers 17 residues. The TCR was taken from a human donor with multiple sclerosis. The sample taken for sequencing was CD4+ T cells from PBMCs. The V call is TRBV3-1, the J call TRBJ1-2, with a tentative D call TRBD1 (5 bases). The CDR3 DNA is TGTGCCAGCAGCCGCTCCAACTCGGGGGGGGCTAACTATGGCTACACCTTC. Its translation: CASSRSNSGGANYGYTF.